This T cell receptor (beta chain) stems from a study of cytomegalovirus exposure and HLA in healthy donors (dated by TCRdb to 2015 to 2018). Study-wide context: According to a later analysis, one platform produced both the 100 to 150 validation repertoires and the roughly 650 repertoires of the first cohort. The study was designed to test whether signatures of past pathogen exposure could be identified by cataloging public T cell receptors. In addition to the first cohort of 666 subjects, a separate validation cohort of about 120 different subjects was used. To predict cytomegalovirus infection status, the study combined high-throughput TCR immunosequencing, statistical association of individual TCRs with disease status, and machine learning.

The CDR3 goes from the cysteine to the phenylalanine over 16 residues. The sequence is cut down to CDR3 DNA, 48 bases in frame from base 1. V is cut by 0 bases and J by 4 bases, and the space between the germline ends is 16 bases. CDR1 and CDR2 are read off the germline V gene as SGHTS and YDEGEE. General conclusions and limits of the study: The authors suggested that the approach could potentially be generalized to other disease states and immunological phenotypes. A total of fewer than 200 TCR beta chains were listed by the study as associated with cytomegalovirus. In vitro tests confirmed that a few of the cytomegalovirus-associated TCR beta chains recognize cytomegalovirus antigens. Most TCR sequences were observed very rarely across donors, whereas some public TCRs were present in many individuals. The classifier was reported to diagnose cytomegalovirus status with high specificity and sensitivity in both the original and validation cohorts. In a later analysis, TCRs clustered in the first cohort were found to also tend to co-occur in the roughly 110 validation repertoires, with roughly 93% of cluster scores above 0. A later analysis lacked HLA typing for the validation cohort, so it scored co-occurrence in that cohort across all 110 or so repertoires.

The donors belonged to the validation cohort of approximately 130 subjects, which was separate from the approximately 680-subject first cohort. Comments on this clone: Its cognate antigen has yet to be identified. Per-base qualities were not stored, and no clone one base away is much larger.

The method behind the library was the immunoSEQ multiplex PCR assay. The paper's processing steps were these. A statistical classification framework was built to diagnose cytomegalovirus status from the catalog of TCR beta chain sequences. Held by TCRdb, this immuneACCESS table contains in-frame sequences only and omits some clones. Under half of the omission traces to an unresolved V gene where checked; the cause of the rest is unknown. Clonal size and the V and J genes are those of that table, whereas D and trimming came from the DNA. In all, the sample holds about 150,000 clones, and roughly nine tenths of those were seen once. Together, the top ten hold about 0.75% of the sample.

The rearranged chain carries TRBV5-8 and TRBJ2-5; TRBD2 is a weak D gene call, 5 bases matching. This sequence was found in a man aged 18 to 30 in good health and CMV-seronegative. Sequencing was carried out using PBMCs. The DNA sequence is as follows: TGTGCCAGCAGCTTGGGCGACCAACTAGAACGAGAGACCCAGTACTTC. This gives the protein CASSLGDQLERETQYF.